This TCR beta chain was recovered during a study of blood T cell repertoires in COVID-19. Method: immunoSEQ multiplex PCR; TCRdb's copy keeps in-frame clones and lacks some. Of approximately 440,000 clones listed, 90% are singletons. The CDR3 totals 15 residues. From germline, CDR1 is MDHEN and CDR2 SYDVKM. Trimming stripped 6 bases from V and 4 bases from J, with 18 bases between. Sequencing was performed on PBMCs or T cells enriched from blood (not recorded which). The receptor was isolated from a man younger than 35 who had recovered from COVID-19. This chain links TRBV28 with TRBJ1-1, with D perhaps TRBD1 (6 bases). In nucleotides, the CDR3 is TGTGCCAGCAGAGACCCCTCGAGGGGGATCACTGAAGCTTTCTTT. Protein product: CASRDPSRGITEAFF.